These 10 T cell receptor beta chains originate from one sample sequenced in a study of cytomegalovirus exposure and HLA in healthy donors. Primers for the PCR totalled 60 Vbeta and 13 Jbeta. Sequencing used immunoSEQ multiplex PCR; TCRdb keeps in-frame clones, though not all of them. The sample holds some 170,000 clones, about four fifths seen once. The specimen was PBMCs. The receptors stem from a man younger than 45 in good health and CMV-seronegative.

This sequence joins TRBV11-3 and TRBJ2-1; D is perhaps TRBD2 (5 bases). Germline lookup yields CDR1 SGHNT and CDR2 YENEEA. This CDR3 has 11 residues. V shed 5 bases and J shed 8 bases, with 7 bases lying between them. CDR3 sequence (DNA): TGTGCCAGCAGCGCTAGCCATGAGCAGTTCTTC. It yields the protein CASSASHEQFF.

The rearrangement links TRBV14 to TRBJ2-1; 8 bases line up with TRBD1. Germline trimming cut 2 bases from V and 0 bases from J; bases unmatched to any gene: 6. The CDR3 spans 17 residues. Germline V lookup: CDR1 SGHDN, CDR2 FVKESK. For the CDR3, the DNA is TGTGCCAGCAGCCAATTTGGACAGGGTTTCTCCTACAATGAGCAGTTCTTC. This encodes CASSQFGQGFSYNEQFF.

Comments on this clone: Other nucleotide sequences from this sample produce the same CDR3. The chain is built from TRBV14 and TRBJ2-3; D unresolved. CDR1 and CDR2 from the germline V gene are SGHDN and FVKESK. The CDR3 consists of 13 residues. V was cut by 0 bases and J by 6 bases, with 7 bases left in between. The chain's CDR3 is CASSQDPRDTQYF. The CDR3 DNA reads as TGTGCCAGCAGCCAAGATCCGCGGGATACGCAGTATTTT.

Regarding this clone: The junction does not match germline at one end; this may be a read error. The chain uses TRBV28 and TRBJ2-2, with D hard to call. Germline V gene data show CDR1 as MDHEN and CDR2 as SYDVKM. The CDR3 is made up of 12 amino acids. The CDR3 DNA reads TGTACCAGCAGACTGAACACCGGGGAGCTGTTTTTT. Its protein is CTSRLNTGELFF.

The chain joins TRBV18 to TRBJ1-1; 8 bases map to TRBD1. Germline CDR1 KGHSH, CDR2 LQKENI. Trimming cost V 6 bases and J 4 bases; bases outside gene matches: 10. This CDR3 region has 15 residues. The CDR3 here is CASSFGQGPGTEAFF. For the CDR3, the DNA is TGTGCCAGCTCTTTCGGACAGGGTCCGGGCACTGAAGCTTTCTTT.

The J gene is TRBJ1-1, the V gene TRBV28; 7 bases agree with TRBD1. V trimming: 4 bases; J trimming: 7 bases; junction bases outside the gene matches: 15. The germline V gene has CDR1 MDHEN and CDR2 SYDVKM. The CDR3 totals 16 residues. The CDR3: CASSSRTGPLSSEAFF. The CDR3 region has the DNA TGTGCCAGCAGTTCAAGGACAGGCCCCCTAAGTAGTGAAGCTTTCTTT.

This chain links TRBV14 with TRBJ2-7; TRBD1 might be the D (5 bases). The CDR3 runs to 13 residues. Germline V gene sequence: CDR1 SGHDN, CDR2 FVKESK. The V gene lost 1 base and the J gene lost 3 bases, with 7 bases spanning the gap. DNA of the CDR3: TGTGCCAGCAGCCAAGTCAGGGACTACGAGCAGTACTTC. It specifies CASSQVRDYEQYF. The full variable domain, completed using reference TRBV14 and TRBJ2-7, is EAGVTQFPSHSVIEKGQTVTLRCDPISGHDNLYWYRRVMGKEIKFLLHFVKESKQDESGMPNNRFLAERTGGTYSTLKVQPAELEDSGVYFCASSQVRDYEQYFGPGTRLTVT.

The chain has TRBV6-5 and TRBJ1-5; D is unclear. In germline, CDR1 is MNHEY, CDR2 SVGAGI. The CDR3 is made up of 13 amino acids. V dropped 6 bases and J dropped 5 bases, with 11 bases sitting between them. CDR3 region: CASSLVRDQPQHF. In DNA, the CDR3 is TGTGCCAGCAGCCTAGTGCGGGATCAGCCCCAGCATTTT.

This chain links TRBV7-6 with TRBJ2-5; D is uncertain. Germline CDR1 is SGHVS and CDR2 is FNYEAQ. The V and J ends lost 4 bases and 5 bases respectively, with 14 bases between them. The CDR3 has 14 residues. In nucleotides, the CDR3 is TGTGCCAGCAGCTGGGCAGGCCTTGGGGAGACCCAGTACTTC. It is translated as CASSWAGLGETQYF.

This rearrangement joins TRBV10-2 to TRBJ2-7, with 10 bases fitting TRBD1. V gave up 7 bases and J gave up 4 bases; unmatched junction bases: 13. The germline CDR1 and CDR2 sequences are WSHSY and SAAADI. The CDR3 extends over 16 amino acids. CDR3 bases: TGCGCCAGCATGGGGGACAGGGGTATCGGACTATACGAGCAGTACTTC. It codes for CASMGDRGIGLYEQYF.